These 21 T cell receptor beta chains came from one sample sequenced in a study of T cell clonotyping in hematopoietic cell transplantation. Clones were sequenced by immunoSEQ multiplex PCR, and TCRdb holds only the in-frame ones, with some missing. The sample shows approximately 9,000 clones, approximately 80% of them seen only once. Sequenced material: PBMCs, taken at the time of graft-versus-host disease after allogeneic stem cell transplant. The origin of the receptors is a male patient between 55 and 70 years old who had an allogeneic stem cell transplant from an unrelated donor, so the T cells may come from the graft donor. Some clones in this sample may be carry-over from other donors' samples.

The chain is built from TRBV19 and TRBJ1-2; D call uncertain. Trimming left V 5 bases short and J 2 bases short, with 12 bases between. The germline CDR1 and CDR2 sequences are LNHDA and SQIVND (reference sequence). CDR3 length: 14 amino acids. The CDR3 DNA reads as TGTGCCAGTAGTCTCCAATCCCCAAACTATGGCTACACCTTC. It translates to CASSLQSPNYGYTF.

This chain uses TRBV29-1 with TRBJ2-6; D remains ambiguous. Trimming removed 2 bases at V and 1 base at J, with 12 bases between. Germline V gene data show CDR1 as SQVTM and CDR2 as ANQGSEA. The CDR3 spans 16 residues. The CDR3 DNA reads as TGCAGCGTTGAATTCACATTCCCGTCTGGGGCCAACGTCCTGACTTTC. It yields the protein CSVEFTFPSGANVLTF.

The chain uses TRBV4-1 and TRBJ1-1; weak D call: TRBD1 (6 bases). Trimming stripped 2 bases from V and 4 bases from J, with 11 bases between. The CDR3 totals 14 residues. Germline V gene data show CDR1 as MGHRA and CDR2 as YSYEKL. The CDR3 reads CASSQNRALTEAFF. CDR3 bases: TGCGCCAGCAGCCAAAACAGGGCACTCACTGAAGCTTTCTTT.

J is TRBJ1-2 and V is TRBV10-3; no definite D call. Trimming shortened V by 6 bases and J by 3 bases, and 17 bases separated the two germline ends. Germline V gene lookup returns CDR1 ENHRY and CDR2 SYGVKD. The CDR3 runs 15 residues. The CDR3 DNA reads as TGTGCCATCAGGGGCGGTATCGTTCCGGACTATGGCTACACCTTC. Translation: CAIRGGIVPDYGYTF.

The gene calls are TRBV18 and TRBJ2-2; TRBD2 is a possible D gene (5 bases). Germline loops: CDR1 KGHSH, CDR2 LQKENI. V gave up 1 base and J gave up 1 base, with 7 bases separating them. The length of the CDR3 is 15 residues. CDR3 coding DNA: TGTGCCAGCTCACCACGCGGGTTGAACACCGGGGAGCTGTTTTTT. Its protein product is CASSPRGLNTGELFF.

The chain joins TRBV5-6 to TRBJ2-7; D might be TRBD1 (6 bases). Per the germline V gene, CDR1 is SGHDT and CDR2 is YYEEEE. The V gene lost 4 bases and the J gene lost 2 bases, with 13 bases spanning the gap. The CDR3 consists of 14 residues. CDR3 in amino acids: CASSHEDRPYEQYF. For the CDR3, the DNA is TGTGCCAGCAGCCATGAGGACAGACCCTACGAGCAGTACTTC. Together with reference TRBV5-6 and TRBJ2-7, the CDR3 gives the full variable domain: DAGVTQSPTHLIKTRGQQVTLRCSPKSGHDTVSWYQQALGQGPQFIFQYYEEEERQRGNFPDRFSGHQFPNYSSELNVNALLLGDSALYLCASSHEDRPYEQYFGPGTRLTVT.

V usage is TRBV19 and J usage is TRBJ1-2, with 9 nucleotides matching TRBD1. The CDR3 loop spans 14 amino acids. The ends lost 3 bases at V and 8 bases at J; junction bases unmatched: 7. Per the germline V gene, CDR1 is LNHDA and CDR2 is SQIVND (reference sequence). CDR3 amino acids: CASSMKQGATGYTF. CDR3 in DNA: TGTGCCAGTAGTATGAAACAGGGGGCTACGGGCTACACCTTC.

This chain connects TRBV9 to TRBJ1-1; perhaps TRBD1 as D (5 bases). Trimming removed 1 base from V and 4 bases from J, with 14 bases in between. Per the germline V gene, CDR1 is SGDLS and CDR2 is YYNGEE. The CDR3 sequence is 15 residues long. CDR3 amino acids: CASSVLGGGATEAFF. CDR3 nucleotide sequence: TGTGCCAGCAGCGTATTAGGCGGAGGGGCCACTGAAGCTTTCTTT.

The chain carries TRBV28 and TRBJ1-6; no reliable D call. V was pared by 6 bases and J by 7 bases, with 16 bases between. The length of the CDR3 is 15 residues. CDR1 and CDR2 (germline): MDHEN, SYDVKM. This CDR3 reads CASSMSGRGNSPLHF. CDR3 sequence (DNA): TGTGCCAGCAGCATGTCCGGACGGGGAAATTCACCCCTCCACTTT.

The chain's CDR3 is CASRSGGAREKLFF. CDR3 nucleotide sequence: TGTGCCAGCCGCTCCGGGGGCGCAAGGGAAAAACTGTTTTTT. The gene calls are TRBV6-5 and TRBJ1-4; D may be TRBD1 (6 bases). Trimming pared 8 bases from V and 8 bases from J, leaving 18 bases between. Germline loops: CDR1 MNHEY, CDR2 SVGAGI. The CDR3 is 14 amino acids.

The chain recombines TRBV6-5 with TRBJ1-1; D gene uncertain. CDR3 length: 12 residues. V lost 6 bases to trimming and J lost 5 bases, with 10 bases between them. The germline CDR1 and CDR2 sequences are MNHEY and SVGAGI. The CDR3 region is CASSRIGTEAFF. CDR3 nucleotides: TGTGCCAGCAGCCGGATAGGAACTGAAGCTTTCTTT.

This clone turned up a few times. V usage is TRBV5-1 and J usage is TRBJ2-7; TRBD1 or TRBD2 may be the D gene (6 bases each). The germline V and J ends were trimmed by 0 bases and 3 bases, with 19 bases remaining between them. CDR1 SGHRS and CDR2 YFSETQ come from the germline V gene. The CDR3 has 17 residues. The CDR3 loop reads CASSLEWSWGAGYEQYF. CDR3 DNA sequence: TGCGCCAGCAGCTTGGAATGGTCCTGGGGGGCTGGCTACGAGCAGTACTTC.

The chain uses TRBV7-9 and TRBJ1-1, with D hard to call. The CDR3 runs 14 residues. Germline V gene data show CDR1 as SEHNR and CDR2 as FQNEAQ (reference sequence). V shed 3 bases and J shed 11 bases, with 19 bases lying between them. The CDR3: CASSFRGGSLGAFF. CDR3 coding DNA: TGTGCCAGCAGCTTTCGCGGTGGGTCTCTTGGGGCTTTCTTT. Complete variable domain (other parts from reference TRBV7-9 and TRBJ1-1): DTGVSQNPRHKITKRGQNVTFRCDPISEHNRLYWYRQTLGQGPEFLTYFQNEAQLEKSRLLSDRFSAERPKGSFSTLEIQRTEQGDSAMYLCASSFRGGSLGAFFGQGTRLTVV.

This rearrangement joins TRBV6-5 to TRBJ2-5; weak D call: TRBD1 (6 bases). CDR3 length: 14 residues. The V end lost 7 bases, the J end lost 5 bases, and 17 bases lay between the germline ends. Germline V gene lookup returns CDR1 MNHEY and CDR2 SVGAGI. CDR3: CASKDSPMEETQYF. DNA of the CDR3: TGTGCCAGCAAGGACAGCCCTATGGAGGAGACCCAGTACTTC.

V usage is TRBV7-2 and J usage is TRBJ1-4, with D maybe TRBD1 (5 bases). V dropped 2 bases and J dropped 0 bases, with 10 bases sitting between them. The CDR3 has 16 amino acids. CDR1 SGHTA and CDR2 FQGNSA come from the germline V gene. CDR3 amino acids: CASSLPPGSTNEKLFF. The CDR3 coding sequence is TGTGCCAGCAGCTTACCCCCAGGGTCAACTAATGAAAAACTGTTTTTT.

The chain recombines TRBV9 with TRBJ1-5; D is unclear. V dropped 0 bases and J dropped 4 bases, with 8 bases sitting between them. The CDR3 sequence is 14 residues long. CDR1 and CDR2 (germline): SGDLS, YYNGEE. The CDR3 protein is CASSVGDINQPQHF. For the CDR3, the DNA is TGTGCCAGCAGCGTAGGAGACATTAATCAGCCCCAGCATTTT.

The chain has TRBV2 and TRBJ1-2; 7 positions agree with TRBD1. V shed 5 bases, J shed 7 bases, and the junction held 7 bases outside the gene matches. The CDR3 is 13 amino acids. Germline CDR1 is SNHLY and CDR2 is FYNNEI. The CDR3 DNA follows: TGTGCCAGCAGTTTAGGGGGCGGGTCTGGCTACACCTTC. Protein product: CASSLGGGSGYTF.

V is TRBV23-1 and J is TRBJ1-3; 7 bases are shared with TRBD1. TRBV23-1 is an open reading frame, and its role is uncertain. There are 17 residues in the CDR3. The junction had 8 bases not matched to a gene; V was cut back by 0 bases and J by 3 bases. The CDR3 DNA reads as TGCGCCAGCAGTCAATCGGTCACAGGGGAGGTTGGAAACACCATATATTTT. Translating it yields CASSQSVTGEVGNTIYF.

In this sample, this clone turned up once. Compared with germline, one end of the junction differs, possibly owing to a read error. The rearrangement links TRBV7-7 to TRBJ1-1; D may be TRBD1 (5 bases). This CDR3 region has 13 residues. The germline V gene has CDR1 SSHAT and CDR2 FNYEAQ (reference sequence). The CDR3 region has the DNA TGTGCTAGCAGCCCCCTGGGGGGGACTGAAGCTTTCTTT. This codes for CASSPLGGTEAFF. The complete variable domain, with remaining parts taken from reference TRBV7-7 and TRBJ1-1, reads GAGVSQSPRYKVTKRGQDVTLRCDPISSHATLYWYQQALGQGPEFLTYFNYEAQPDKSGLPSDRFSAERPEGSISTLTIQRTEQRDSAMYRCASSPLGGTEAFFGQGTRLTVV.

The V and J genes are TRBV19 and TRBJ1-5; D unclear. Between the trimmed V and J ends, which lost 3 bases and 4 bases, there was a span of 7 bases. There are 13 residues in the CDR3. Looked up from germline, CDR1 is LNHDA and CDR2 is SQIVND (reference sequence). The CDR3 loop reads CASSIEENQPQHF. The CDR3 DNA reads as TGTGCCAGTAGTATTGAGGAAAATCAGCCCCAGCATTTT.

The chain links TRBV19 to TRBJ1-2; D is ambiguous. The CDR3 consists of 15 residues. Germline lookup yields CDR1 LNHDA and CDR2 SQIVND (reference sequence). The V end was cut by 6 bases, the J end by 3 bases, with 17 bases between. CDR3 residues: CASRTPETLYYGYTF. In DNA, the CDR3 is TGTGCCAGTAGGACCCCGGAAACCCTATACTATGGCTACACCTTC.